The 10 T cell receptor beta chains below come from one sample, sequenced in a study of blood T cell repertoires in COVID-19. This table comes from immunoSEQ multiplex PCR, and its TCRdb copy is limited to in-frame clones, with some not included. Of roughly 200,000 clones listed, approximately 86% were seen once; the top ten hold about 26%. Specimen: PBMCs or T cells enriched from blood (not recorded which). The receptors here all came from a woman in her thirties or forties in a cohort exposed to, infected with or recovered from COVID-19 (not recorded which).

CDR3 sequence reads: CASSQAAGAADTQYF. CDR3 sequence (DNA): TGTGCCAGCAGCCAAGCAGCGGGAGCCGCAGATACGCAGTATTTT. The rearrangement links TRBV4-2 to TRBJ2-3, with 8 bases matching TRBD2. This CDR3 spans 15 amino acids. Germline V gene sequence: CDR1 LGHNA, CDR2 YNFKEQ. Trimming cost V 1 base and J 4 bases; bases outside gene matches: 4.

The chain carries TRBV9 and TRBJ1-2; D unclear. CDR1 and CDR2 (germline): SGDLS, YYNGEE. With 1 base removed from V and 2 bases from J, the gap between germline ends came to 6 bases. There are 13 residues in the CDR3. The CDR3 sequence is CASSVTRNYGYTF. DNA for the CDR3: TGTGCCAGCAGCGTAACAAGAAACTATGGCTACACCTTC.

This chain connects TRBV3-1 (or the pseudogene TRBV3-2) to TRBJ2-7; a weak D match, TRBD2 (5 bases). Per the germline V gene, CDR1 is LGHDT and CDR2 is YNNKEL (reference sequence). V gave up 1 base and J gave up 3 bases, with 16 bases separating them. The CDR3 is 16 residues long. In DNA, the CDR3 is TGTGCCAGCAGCCAAGTCCAGATAGAGCGGTACTACGAGCAGTACTTC. It specifies CASSQVQIERYYEQYF.

The chain carries TRBV5-4 and TRBJ1-1, with TRBD1 matching 9 bases. The V gene end was trimmed by 4 bases and the J gene end by 10 bases; junction bases not matched to a gene: 14. CDR3 length: 15 amino acids. Germline CDR1 SGHNT, CDR2 YYREEE (reference sequence). The CDR3 DNA is TGTGCCAGCAGCACCGGGACAGGGATATGGGGAAGAGCTTTCTTT. Translation gives CASSTGTGIWGRAFF.

This clone was observed a single time. This sequence joins TRBV29-1 and TRBJ2-1; 8 positions match TRBD2. The CDR3 totals 14 residues. Germline lookup yields CDR1 SQVTM and CDR2 ANQGSEA. V dropped 3 bases and J dropped 3; count of bases not matched to a gene: 4. CDR3 in amino acids: CSVERAGDYNEQFF. The DNA of the CDR3 is TGCAGCGTTGAGAGAGCGGGGGACTACAATGAGCAGTTCTTC.

About this clone itself: The junction and the germline gene differ at one end; a read error may be behind it. The rearrangement links TRBV9 to TRBJ1-3, with D possibly being TRBD1 (6 bases). Germline loops: CDR1 SGDLS, CDR2 YYNGEE. The CDR3 sequence is 15 residues long. This CDR3 reads CASSVDGGAGDTIYF. DNA for the CDR3: TGTGCCAGCAGCGTAGATGGGGGGGCTGGAGACACCATATATTTT.

The rearrangement joins TRBV11-2 to TRBJ2-1, with 8 bases aligning to TRBD2. This CDR3 has 17 residues. The J segment lost 0 bases and the V segment lost 1 base, leaving 5 bases of the junction unmatched. Germline CDR1 and CDR2: SGHAT and FQNNGV. DNA for the CDR3: TGTGCCAGCAGCTTAGGAGCGGGGGCAAGCTCCTACAATGAGCAGTTCTTC. Translation gives CASSLGAGASSYNEQFF.

The chain has TRBV4-1 and TRBJ1-2; 7 positions match TRBD1. This CDR3 has 15 residues. After removal of 5 bases from V and 2 bases from J, the junction contained 8 bases not matched to a gene. Germline V lookup: CDR1 MGHRA, CDR2 YSYEKL. CDR3 sequence: CASSWTGVENYGYTF. The CDR3 DNA reads as TGCGCCAGCAGCTGGACAGGAGTTGAGAACTATGGCTACACCTTC.

The rearrangement links TRBV5-1 to TRBJ1-4; D might be TRBD1 (6 bases). Germline CDR1 and CDR2: SGHRS and YFSETQ. The CDR3 spans 16 residues. The V and J ends lost 4 bases and 3 bases respectively, with 16 bases between them. CDR3 DNA sequence: TGCGCCAGCAGCCAACAGACAGGCCTTTCTAATGAAAAACTGTTTTTT. Translated: CASSQQTGLSNEKLFF.

The chain joins TRBV7-2 to TRBJ2-7, with 9 bases aligning to TRBD2. There are 15 residues in the CDR3. V lost 6 bases and J lost 1; bases outside the gene matches: 7. CDR1 and CDR2 from the germline V gene are SGHTA and FQGNSA. The CDR3 nucleotides are TGTGCCAGCAGTTATAGGAGCGGGAGGTCCTACGAGCAGTACTTC. Protein product: CASSYRSGRSYEQYF.